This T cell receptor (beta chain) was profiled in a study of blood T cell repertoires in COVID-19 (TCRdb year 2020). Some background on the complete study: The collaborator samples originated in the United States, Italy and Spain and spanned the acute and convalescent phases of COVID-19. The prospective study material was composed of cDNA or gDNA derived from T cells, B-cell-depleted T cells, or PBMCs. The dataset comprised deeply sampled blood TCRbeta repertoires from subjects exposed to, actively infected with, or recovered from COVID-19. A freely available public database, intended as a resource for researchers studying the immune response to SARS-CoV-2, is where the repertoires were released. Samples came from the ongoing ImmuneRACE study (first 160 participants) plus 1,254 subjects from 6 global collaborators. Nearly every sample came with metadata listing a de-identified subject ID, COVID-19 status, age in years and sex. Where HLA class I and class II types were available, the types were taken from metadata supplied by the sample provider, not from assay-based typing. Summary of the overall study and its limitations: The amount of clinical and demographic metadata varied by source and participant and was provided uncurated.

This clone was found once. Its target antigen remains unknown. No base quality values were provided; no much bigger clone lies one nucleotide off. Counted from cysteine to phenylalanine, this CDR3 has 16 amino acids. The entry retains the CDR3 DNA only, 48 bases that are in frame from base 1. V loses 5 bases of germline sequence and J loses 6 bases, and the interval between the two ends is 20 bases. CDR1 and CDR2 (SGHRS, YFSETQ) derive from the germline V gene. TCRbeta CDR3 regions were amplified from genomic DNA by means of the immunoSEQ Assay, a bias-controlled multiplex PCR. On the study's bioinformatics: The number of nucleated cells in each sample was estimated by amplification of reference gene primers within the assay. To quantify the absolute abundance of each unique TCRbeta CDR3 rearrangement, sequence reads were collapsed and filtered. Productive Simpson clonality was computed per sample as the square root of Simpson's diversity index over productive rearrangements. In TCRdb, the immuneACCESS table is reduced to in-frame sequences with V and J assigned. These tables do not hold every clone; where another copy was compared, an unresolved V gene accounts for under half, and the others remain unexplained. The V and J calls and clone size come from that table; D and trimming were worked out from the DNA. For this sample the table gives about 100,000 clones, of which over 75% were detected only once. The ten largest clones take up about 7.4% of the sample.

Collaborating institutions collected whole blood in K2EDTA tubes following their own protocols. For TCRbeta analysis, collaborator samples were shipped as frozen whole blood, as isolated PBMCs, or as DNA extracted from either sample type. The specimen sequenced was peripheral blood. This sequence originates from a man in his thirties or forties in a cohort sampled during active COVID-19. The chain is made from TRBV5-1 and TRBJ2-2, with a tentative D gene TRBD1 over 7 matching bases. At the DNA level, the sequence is TGCGCCAGCAGTTCTCCCCCAGGGGGGTATTCCGGGGAGCTGTTTTTT. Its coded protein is CASSSPPGGYSGELFF. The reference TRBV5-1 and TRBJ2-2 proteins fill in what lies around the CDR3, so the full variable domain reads KAGVTQTPRYLIKTRGQQVTLSCSPISGHRSVSWYQQTPGQGLQFLFEYFSETQRNKGNFPGRFSGRQFSNSRSEMNVSTLELGDSALYLCASSSPPGGYSGELFFGEGSRLTVL.